This T cell receptor (beta chain) was recorded in a study of cytomegalovirus exposure and HLA in healthy donors. Study details: There were under 130 million unique TCR beta sequences, drawn from 200 million or so T cells, in an earlier analysis.

The V gene end was trimmed by 6 bases and the J gene end by 9 bases; junction bases not matched to a gene: 3. The CDR3 length is 12 residues. Germline CDR1 and CDR2: SGHTS and YDEGEE. 13 Jbeta primers and 60 Vbeta primers were used for the PCR. Clones were sequenced by immunoSEQ multiplex PCR, and TCRdb holds only the in-frame ones, with some missing. In the table there are under 200,000 clones, around 80% of which are singletons. The TCR was taken from a woman aged 50 to 60 in good health and CMV-seropositive. The V and J genes are TRBV5-8 and TRBJ1-6; 7 bases are shared with TRBD1. The sample was PBMCs. DNA of the CDR3: TGTGCCAGCATCCCAGGGGGTTCACCCCTCCACTTT. This codes for CASIPGGSPLHF.